The 30 T cell receptor beta chains below come from one sample, sequenced in a study of CD8+CD57+ T cells in acquired aplastic anemia (dated by TCRdb to 2016 to 2018). The sequencer was an Illumina HiSeq 2000. Genomic DNA served as template for TCR beta VDJ combination and CDR3 sequence profiling. TCRdb passed the public sequencing reads through fastp at Q25 and MiXCR, retaining productive beta sequences. Merged by CDR3 protein, the rows form single entries marked with the most common genes and DNA. Present in this sample are about 210,000 distinct CDR3 sequences, roughly 57% of which were seen just once. Less than 30% of the sample goes to the ten largest clones. Sequenced sample: sorted CD4+, CD8+, or CD8+CD57+ T cells (not recorded which) from PBMCs. Receptor source: a human donor in good health.

This clonotype was seen only a few times. CDR3 in DNA: TGTGCCAGCAGTGAACTCGGGACTAGCGGGAGGATCGGTCCACACGAGCAGTACTTC. Amino acid sequence: CASSELGTSGRIGPHEQYF. The chain joins TRBV25-1 to TRBJ2-7; 15 positions agree with TRBD2. V shed 2 bases and J 5 bases; nucleotides not matched to a gene: 13. CDR3 length: 19 amino acids. Germline loops: CDR1 MGHDK, CDR2 SYGVNS.

The CDR3 loop reads CASSPRAGVDYGYTF. Written as DNA, the CDR3 is TGTGCCAGCAGCCCTCGGGCAGGGGTGGACTATGGCTACACCTTC. The chain combines TRBV7-2 with TRBJ1-2; D possibly corresponds to TRBD1 (6 bases). This CDR3 is 15 amino acids long. Trimming shortened V by 5 bases and J by 3 bases, and 16 bases separated the two germline ends. The germline gives CDR1 SGHTA, CDR2 FQGNSA.

This clonotype was observed many times. J is TRBJ1-1 and V is TRBV4-1; TRBD1 might be the D (5 bases). Between the trimmed V and J ends, which lost 2 bases and 8 bases, there was a span of 9 bases. The CDR3 contains 12 residues. Germline V gene lookup returns CDR1 MGHRA and CDR2 YSYEKL. CDR3 in DNA: TGCGCCAGCAGCCAACAGGGATCAGAAGCTTTCTTT. It encodes CASSQQGSEAFF.

The chain is built from TRBV7-6 and TRBJ2-2, with D perhaps TRBD2 (5 bases). V was cut by 0 bases and J by 5 bases, with 10 bases left in between. This CDR3 comprises 15 residues. CDR1 and CDR2 (germline): SGHVS, FNYEAQ. CDR3 sequence: CASSLAGGQTGELFF. The CDR3 DNA sequence: TGTGCCAGCAGCTTAGCAGGCGGGCAGACCGGGGAGCTGTTTTTT.

The chain combines TRBV24-1 with TRBJ2-2; 8 nucleotides agree with TRBD1. CDR3 length: 16 residues. The trim removed 3 bases at V and 4 bases at J, leaving 6 bases unmatched. The V gene's germline CDR1 is KGHDR and CDR2 SFDVKD. CDR3 loop: CATSDDRGGGTGELFF. The DNA for the CDR3 is TGTGCCACCAGTGATGACAGGGGAGGTGGCACCGGGGAGCTGTTTTTT.

The CDR3 region is CASSLAREGGGPMNTEAFF. The DNA for the CDR3 is TGTGCCAGCAGCTTAGCGCGGGAAGGAGGGGGACCCATGAACACTGAAGCTTTCTTT. The V gene is TRBV7-2, the J gene TRBJ1-1; D may be TRBD1 (6 bases). V lost 0 bases and J 0 bases, leaving 20 bases between the germline ends. The CDR3 is 19 amino acids. In germline, CDR1 is SGHTA, CDR2 FQGNSA. The full variable domain, with the rest looked up from reference TRBV7-2 and TRBJ1-1, is GAGVSQSPSNKVTEKGKDVELRCDPISGHTALYWYRQSLGQGLEFLIYFQGNSAPDKSGLPSDRFSAERTGGSVSTLTIQRTQQEDSAVYLCASSLAREGGGPMNTEAFFGQGTRLTVV.

The J gene is TRBJ2-5, the V gene TRBV7-2; the D is unclear. This CDR3 region has 14 residues. V dropped 3 bases and J dropped 1 base, with 9 bases sitting between them. The germline V gene has CDR1 SGHTA and CDR2 FQGNSA. CDR3 in amino acids: CASSFMRSQETQYF. CDR3 coding DNA: TGTGCCAGCAGCTTCATGCGGAGCCAAGAGACCCAGTACTTC.

The chain employs TRBV20-1 and TRBJ1-2; D gene unclear. Germline V gene data show CDR1 as DFQATT and CDR2 as SNEGSKA (reference sequence). Trimming removed 0 bases at V and 11 bases at J, with 22 bases between. The CDR3 runs 15 residues. The CDR3 loop is CSARDTTGTSGSYTF. The DNA of the CDR3 is TGCAGTGCTAGAGACACGACCGGAACTAGCGGGAGTTACACCTTC.

The V call is TRBV5-8, the J call TRBJ2-5, with D possibly matching TRBD1 (6 bases). Trimming removed 0 bases at V and 5 bases at J, with 11 bases between. The CDR3 is 14 residues long. The germline gives CDR1 SGHTS, CDR2 YDEGEE. The CDR3 sequence: CASSLGQGWETQYF. In nucleotides, the CDR3 is TGTGCCAGCAGCTTGGGTCAGGGGTGGGAGACCCAGTACTTC.

J is TRBJ2-7 and V is TRBV29-1; D is uncertain. This CDR3 contains 13 residues. Looked up from germline, CDR1 is SQVTM and CDR2 is ANQGSEA. V gave up 1 base and J gave up 1 base, with 8 bases separating them. CDR3 DNA: TGCAGCGTTGAAGGGTGGGATTCCTACGAGCAGTACTTC. It translates to CSVEGWDSYEQYF.

The rearrangement joins TRBV29-1 to TRBJ1-3, with a tentative D call TRBD1 (6 bases). CDR1 is SQVTM and CDR2 is ANQGSEA in the germline V gene. This CDR3 spans 12 amino acids. V was cut by 5 bases and J by 3 bases, with 8 bases left in between. Here the CDR3 DNA reads TGCAGCGTTACAGGGAGTGGAAACACCATATATTTT. Protein: CSVTGSGNTIYF.

This clonotype was observed many times. The V gene is TRBV4-1, the J gene TRBJ2-2, with D perhaps TRBD1 (5 bases). The CDR3 sequence is 17 residues long. CDR1 is MGHRA, CDR2 YSYEKL, per germline. V shed 0 bases and J shed 0 bases, with 11 bases lying between them. The CDR3 region has the DNA TGCGCCAGCAGCCAAGAACAGACAGATGCGAACACCGGGGAGCTGTTTTTT. Residues: CASSQEQTDANTGELFF.

This clonotype showed up many times. This sequence joins TRBV7-8 and TRBJ2-7, with 8 bases that match TRBD1. Germline assignment: CDR1 SGHVS and CDR2 FQNEAQ. J was trimmed by 0 bases and V by 5 bases; bases with no gene match: 6. The CDR3 consists of 15 residues. The CDR3 loop is CASSPRQGPSYEQYF. For the CDR3, the DNA is TGTGCCAGCAGCCCACGACAGGGGCCCTCCTACGAGCAGTACTTC.

The chain recombines TRBV10-3 with TRBJ2-7; D is perhaps TRBD2 (5 bases). The ends were cut back, 6 bases at V and 5 bases at J, with 20 bases in the middle. Germline assignment: CDR1 ENHRY and CDR2 SYGVKD. The CDR3 spans 15 residues. The chain's CDR3 is CAIRERGGLNHEQYF. The DNA for the CDR3 is TGTGCCATCAGGGAGCGCGGAGGTCTTAATCACGAGCAGTACTTC.

DNA for the CDR3: TGCGCCAGCAGGGCAGGGGCGCTTAAGGCCACCGGGGAGCTGTTTTTT. This sequence encodes CASRAGALKATGELFF. The rearrangement uses TRBV5-1 and TRBJ2-2; TRBD1 is a possible D gene (6 bases). Germline V lookup: CDR1 SGHRS, CDR2 YFSETQ. The CDR3 totals 16 residues. V lost 5 bases and J lost 4, with 18 bases in between.

This sequence joins TRBV29-1 and TRBJ2-3, with D possibly called TRBD1 or TRBD2 (5 bases each). Trimming pared 8 bases from V and 1 base from J, leaving 22 bases between. The CDR3 runs 16 residues. CDR1 SQVTM and CDR2 ANQGSEA come from the germline V gene. For the CDR3, the DNA is TGCAGCATCAAATTCGGGACGTCTCACCGCACAGATACGCAGTATTTT. This codes for CSIKFGTSHRTDTQYF.

J is TRBJ2-5 and V is TRBV10-3; 7 bases are shared with TRBD2. The CDR3 covers 15 residues. Germline V gene sequence: CDR1 ENHRY, CDR2 SYGVKD. The J segment lost 2 bases and the V segment lost 4 bases, leaving 7 bases of the junction unmatched. This CDR3 reads CAISGGGAGQETQYF. The DNA for the CDR3 is TGTGCCATCAGTGGGGGGGGAGCGGGACAAGAGACCCAGTACTTC.

This clonotype occurred a few times. This rearrangement joins TRBV2 to TRBJ2-5; possible D gene TRBD2, 6 bases. The V gene lost 8 bases and the J gene lost 3 bases, with 10 bases spanning the gap. This CDR3 is built from 12 residues. Germline V gene lookup returns CDR1 SNHLY and CDR2 FYNNEI. This chain's CDR3 is CASGGTEETQYF. The DNA for the CDR3 is TGTGCCAGCGGGGGGACGGAAGAGACCCAGTACTTC.

This clonotype has only one observation. The chain joins TRBV2 to TRBJ1-2; D call uncertain. CDR3 length: 13 amino acids. With 7 bases removed from V and 0 bases from J, the gap between germline ends came to 9 bases. Germline CDR1 is SNHLY and CDR2 is FYNNEI. The CDR3 is CASTQEANYGYTF. The CDR3 DNA follows: TGTGCCAGCACCCAGGAAGCTAACTATGGCTACACCTTC.

Only a few counts were recorded for this clonotype. V gene TRBV7-6 combines with J gene TRBJ1-4; a possible D gene is TRBD1 (6 bases). Per the germline V gene, CDR1 is SGHVS and CDR2 is FNYEAQ. This CDR3 is built from 13 residues. Trimming shortened V by 0 bases and J by 8 bases, and 7 bases separated the two germline ends. DNA for the CDR3: TGTGCCAGCAGCTTAGCAGGGGGAGAAAAACTGTTTTTT. It is translated as CASSLAGGEKLFF.

This clonotype was seen repeatedly, ten times or more. The chain is built from TRBV19 and TRBJ1-1; D is unresolved. CDR1 LNHDA and CDR2 SQIVND come from the germline V gene (reference sequence). The CDR3 sequence is 13 residues long. Trimming took off 6 bases at V and 3 bases at J, with 11 bases between the two ends. CDR3: CASSQAADTEAFF. CDR3 coding DNA: TGTGCCAGTAGCCAGGCAGCGGACACTGAAGCTTTCTTT.

This clonotype was detected ten times or more. The chain carries TRBV28 and TRBJ2-7, with D hard to call. Germline V gene sequence: CDR1 MDHEN, CDR2 SYDVKM. The ends were cut back, 4 bases at V and 3 bases at J, with 7 bases in the middle. The CDR3 runs to 12 residues. The CDR3 DNA follows: TGTGCCAGCAGTTCCGATCTCTACGAGCAGTACTTC. It is translated as CASSSDLYEQYF.

The chain joins TRBV7-9 to TRBJ2-5; 11 bases agree with TRBD1. Germline CDR1 is SEHNR and CDR2 is FQNEAQ (reference sequence). The V gene end was trimmed by 8 bases and the J gene end by 2 bases; junction bases not matched to a gene: 7. CDR3 length: 15 amino acids. The chain's CDR3 is CASGRGTGGQETQYF. The CDR3 DNA reads TGTGCCAGCGGACGCGGGACAGGGGGACAAGAGACCCAGTACTTC.

The V gene is TRBV19, the J gene TRBJ2-1; 13 bases are a match to TRBD2. Germline V gene lookup returns CDR1 LNHDA and CDR2 SQIVND (reference sequence). The CDR3 is made up of 15 amino acids. V trimming: 6 bases; J trimming: 9 bases; junction bases outside the gene matches: 8. The CDR3 sequence: CASSLGLAGVSEQFF. The DNA of the CDR3 is TGTGCCAGTAGCCTCGGACTAGCGGGAGTGAGTGAGCAGTTCTTC.

V usage is TRBV7-2 and J usage is TRBJ2-6; D unclear. Deletions cut 2 bases from V and 4 bases from J, with 9 bases between. This CDR3 contains 15 residues. CDR1 is SGHTA and CDR2 is FQGNSA in the germline V gene. CDR3: CASSLSPGGANVLTF. The CDR3 DNA is TGTGCCAGCAGCTTATCCCCGGGCGGGGCCAACGTCCTGACTTTC.

Of note for this clonotype: Here the CDR3 omits its conserved ending phenylalanine or tryptophan, so a read error is the likely source. The chain links TRBV5-1 to TRBJ2-5, with D perhaps matching TRBD2 (5 bases). CDR1 SGHRS and CDR2 YFSETQ come from the germline V gene. The CDR3 length is 15 residues. As DNA, the CDR3 is TGTGCCAGCAGTGTAATACGAGGGATGGGTGAGACCCAGTACTCC. Amino acids: CASSVIRGMGETQYS.

The V call is TRBV12-3 or TRBV12-4, the J call TRBJ2-7, with 9 bases fitting TRBD1. The V segment lost 7 bases and the J segment 4 bases; nucleotides outside the gene matches: 5. CDR3 length: 13 amino acids. The CDR3 DNA is TGTGCCAGCACTCGACAGGGGGGGTACGAGCAGTACTTC. Its protein is CASTRQGGYEQYF.

V is TRBV6-6 and J is TRBJ2-5; TRBD1 matches 7 bases. The CDR3 extends over 14 amino acids. Germline lookup yields CDR1 MNHNY and CDR2 SVGAGI (reference sequence). Trimming cost V 5 bases and J 5 bases; bases outside gene matches: 8. The CDR3 region has the DNA TGTGCCAGCAGTATTGGGACAGCCGGGGAGACCCAGTACTTC. Translating it yields CASSIGTAGETQYF.

In the case of this clonotype: A much larger clone lies a single base off, so this may be a read error. The CDR3 is CASINQGLNAEAFF. The CDR3 coding sequence is TGTGCCAGTATAAACCAGGGGCTCAACGCTGAAGCTTTCTTT. The gene calls are TRBV6-5 and TRBJ1-1; TRBD1 is a possible D gene (6 bases). The germline V and J ends were trimmed by 9 bases and 6 bases, with 20 bases remaining between them. Germline CDR1 is MNHEY and CDR2 is SVGAGI. The CDR3 spans 14 residues.

The chain couples TRBV11-3 to TRBJ2-7; D is ambiguous. This CDR3 is 15 amino acids long. V gave up 5 bases and J gave up 4 bases, with 18 bases separating them. Germline CDR1 and CDR2: SGHNT and YENEEA. The CDR3, as DNA: TGTGCCAGCAGCCCGTCACCTTCACCATTATACGAGCAGTACTTC. As protein: CASSPSPSPLYEQYF.